This TCR beta chain was retrieved from a study of graft-versus-host responses after intestinal transplantation. About the research overall: The whole recipient group had anti-thymocyte globulin induction followed by tacrolimus and steroids for two to four years. General study results and limits: GvH clones turned up in recipient marrow; some had shown up first in ileum or blood.

Comments on this clone: The antigen is not known.

Only in-frame clones appear in the TCRdb table, and some are missing; sequencing was by immunoSEQ multiplex PCR. This sample has about 82,000 clones, with approximately 90% found just once. CDR1 is SGHAT and CDR2 is FQNNGV in the germline V gene. V lost 4 bases to trimming and J lost 12 bases, with 19 bases between them. The CDR3 covers 14 residues. This clonotype was obtained from a human donor who was the organ donor for an intestinal transplant. The chain has TRBV11-2 and TRBJ1-3; D unresolved. This sample comprised unstimulated CD4+ T cells sorted from spleen or lymph node cells, obtained before transplant. CDR3 region: CASSYPVEGPDIYF. The CDR3 DNA sequence: TGTGCCAGCAGCTACCCTGTCGAGGGTCCAGACATATATTTT.